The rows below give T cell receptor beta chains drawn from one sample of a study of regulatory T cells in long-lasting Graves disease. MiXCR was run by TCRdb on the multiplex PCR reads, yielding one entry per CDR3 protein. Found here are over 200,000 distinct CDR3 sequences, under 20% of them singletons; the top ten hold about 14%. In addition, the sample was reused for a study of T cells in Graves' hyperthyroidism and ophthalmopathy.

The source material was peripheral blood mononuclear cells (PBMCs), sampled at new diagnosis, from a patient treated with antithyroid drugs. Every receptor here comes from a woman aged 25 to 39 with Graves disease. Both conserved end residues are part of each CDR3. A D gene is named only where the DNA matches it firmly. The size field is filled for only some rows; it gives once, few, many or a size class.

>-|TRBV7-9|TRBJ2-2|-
TGTGCCAGCAGTGGGCGTCAGGTCGCGGGGATTTCCGGGGAGCTGTTTTTT
CASSGRQVAGISGELFF
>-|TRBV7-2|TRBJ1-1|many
TGTGCCAGCAGCTCAGGGACGTATAACACTGAAGCTTTCTTT
CASSSGTYNTEAFF
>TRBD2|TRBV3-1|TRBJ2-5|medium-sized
TGTGCCAGCAGCCCTCCGGGACTAGCGGGATCCGGGGCCCAGTACTTC
CASSPPGLAGSGAQYF
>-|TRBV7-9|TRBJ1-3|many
TGTGCCAGCAGCACCGAGGGGAGGGGAGCCTCTGGAAACACCATATATTTT
CASSTEGRGASGNTIYF
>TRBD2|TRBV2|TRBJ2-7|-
TGTGCCAGCAGTCCTCTACGAGCGGGGGGGTCGAACTACGAGCAGTACTTC
CASSPLRAGGSNYEQYF
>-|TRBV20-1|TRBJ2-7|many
TGCAGTGCTAGTAAGCGCGGAACCTCCGGGGAGCAGTACTTC
CSASKRGTSGEQYF
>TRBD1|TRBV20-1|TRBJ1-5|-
TGCAGTGCTTATGACAGGGGCGGTCAGCCCCAGCATTTT
CSAYDRGGQPQHF
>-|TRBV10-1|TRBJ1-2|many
TGCGCCAGCAGTGAAAGGGGGTTCTATGGCTACACCTTC
CASSERGFYGYTF
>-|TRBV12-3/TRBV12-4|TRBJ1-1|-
TGTGCCAGCAGTTTCCTCATAGGGGGGGCTACCGACACTGAAGCTTTCTTT
CASSFLIGGATDTEAFF
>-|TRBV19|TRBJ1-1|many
TGTGCCAGTAGTATAGCGGCAGGGGCCGTAAACGAAGCTTTCTTT
CASSIAAGAVNEAFF
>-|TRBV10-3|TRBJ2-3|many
TGTGCCATCAAAGAGGGGGGGCCCACAGATACGCAGTATTTT
CAIKEGGPTDTQYF
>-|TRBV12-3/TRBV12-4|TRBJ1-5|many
TGTGCCAGCAGGTTGTCGGGTCGCAATCAGCCCCAGCATTTT
CASRLSGRNQPQHF
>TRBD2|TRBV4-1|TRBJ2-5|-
TGCGCCAGCAGCCCGGGAGGTATCGGGCGGGAGACCCAGTACTTC
CASSPGGIGRETQYF
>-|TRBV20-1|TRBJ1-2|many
TGCAGTGCTCCAGGGGTACATGGCTACACCTTC
CSAPGVHGYTF
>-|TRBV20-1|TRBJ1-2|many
TGCAGTGCCCGCCCGCGGGGGGTAGGAGGCTACACCTTC
CSARPRGVGGYTF
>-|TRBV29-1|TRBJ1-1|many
TGCAGCGTGGGCTCCGGGATGAAGGACACTGAAGCTTTCTTT
CSVGSGMKDTEAFF
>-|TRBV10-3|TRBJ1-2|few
TGTGCCATCAGTGGTGGGACCGAGAACTATGGCTACACCTTC
CAISGGTENYGYTF
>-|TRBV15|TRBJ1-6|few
TGTGCCACCAGCAGAGTTCCTCGGCCCAGGGGACATAATTCACCCCTCCACTTT
CATSRVPRPRGHNSPLHF
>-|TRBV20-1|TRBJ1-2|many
TGCAGTGCTAGAAGCACGGGGGGCAACTATGGCTACACCTTC
CSARSTGGNYGYTF
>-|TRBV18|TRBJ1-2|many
TGTGCCAGCTCACCACCCCAGGGCGCGGCCTATGGCTACACCTTC
CASSPPQGAAYGYTF
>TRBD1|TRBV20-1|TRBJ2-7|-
TGCAGTGCTGTCACCGGGACAGGGTCGATCTCAGCTGGATACGAGCAGTACTTC
CSAVTGTGSISAGYEQYF
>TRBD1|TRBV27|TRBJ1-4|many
TGTGCCAGCAGGTCACCGGGACAGGGGAGTGAAAAACTGTTTTTT
CASRSPGQGSEKLFF
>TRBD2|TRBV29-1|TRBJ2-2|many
TGCAGCGGGTCTAGCGGGGCCGGGGAGCTGTTTTTT
CSGSSGAGELFF
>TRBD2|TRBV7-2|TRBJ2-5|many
TGTGCCAGCAGCTACGGGACTAGCGGGGCCCAAGAGACCCAGTACTTC
CASSYGTSGAQETQYF
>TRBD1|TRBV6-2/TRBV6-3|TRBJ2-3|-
TGTGCCAGCAGTCCCTTGACAGGGGGTCCAGATACGCAGTATTTT
CASSPLTGGPDTQYF
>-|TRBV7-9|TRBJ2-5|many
TGTGCCAGCAGCCCCGTCATTTATATGGGGGTTAAAGAGACCCAGTACTTC
CASSPVIYMGVKETQYF
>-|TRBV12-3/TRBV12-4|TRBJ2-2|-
TGTGCCAGCAGTCTTGGGGTCACTCGGGGCACCGGGGAGCTGTTTTTT
CASSLGVTRGTGELFF
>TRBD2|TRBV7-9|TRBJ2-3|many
TGTGCCAGCAGCTTGGTCGGGCTAGCGGGAAACACAGATACGCAGTATTTT
CASSLVGLAGNTDTQYF
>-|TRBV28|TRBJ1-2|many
TGTGCCAGCAGTTTATTCCTGTCGGGCGACTATGGCTACACCTTC
CASSLFLSGDYGYTF
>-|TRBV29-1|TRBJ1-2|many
TGCAGCGTTGAAGTGCTCTATGGCTACACCTTC
CSVEVLYGYTF
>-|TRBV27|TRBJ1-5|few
TGTGCCTACCGGGCCCAAACCCCTAGCAATCAGCCCCAGCATTTT
CAYRAQTPSNQPQHF
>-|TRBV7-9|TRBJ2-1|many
TGTGCCAGCAGCCGCCTAGCTTACCCAAACAATGAGCAGTTCTTC
CASSRLAYPNNEQFF
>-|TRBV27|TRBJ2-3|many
TGTGCCAGCAGTAGAGTCTCAGATACGCAGTATTTT
CASSRVSDTQYF
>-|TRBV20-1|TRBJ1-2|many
TGCAGTGCTAGAGCCGAAGCCGGAGTTGGGCTTGTAAACTATGGCTACACCTTC
CSARAEAGVGLVNYGYTF
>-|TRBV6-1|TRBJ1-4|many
TGTGCCAGCATTCGGGACAACGGTGAAAAACTGTTTTTT
CASIRDNGEKLFF
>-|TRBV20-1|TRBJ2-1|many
TGCAGTGCTAGGACTAGCTCCTACAATGAGCAGTTCTTC
CSARTSSYNEQFF
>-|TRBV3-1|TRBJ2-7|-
TGTGCCAGCAGCACCGGGACCCGTCTTAACGGGTACGAGCAGTACTTC
CASSTGTRLNGYEQYF
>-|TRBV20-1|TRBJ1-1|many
TGCAGTGCTAGCAGTCCCCAGGCGGGAGGGACTGAAGCTTTCTTT
CSASSPQAGGTEAFF
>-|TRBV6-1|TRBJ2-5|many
TGTGCCAGCAGTGAAGCGAATAGCTTCCAAGAGACCCAGTACTTC
CASSEANSFQETQYF
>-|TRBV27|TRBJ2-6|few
TGTGCCAGCAGTCCCATACCACCCTCTGGGGCCAACGTCCTGACTTTC
CASSPIPPSGANVLTF
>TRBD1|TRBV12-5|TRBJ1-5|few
TGTGCTAGTGGTTTGCCCCCGGACAGGGGGTTAAATCGTGCCCAGCATTTT
CASGLPPDRGLNRAQHF
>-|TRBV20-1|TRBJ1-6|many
TGCAGTGCTAGAGCTCGTCCCAGCAAATCACCCCTCCACTTT
CSARARPSKSPLHF